This TCR beta chain was captured in a study of identical twins' blood T cells. Overall study context: About 6 alpha and six beta libraries together yielded about 50 million reads. General study findings and limits: Top TCRbeta clonotypes were shared more with twin than unrelated donors. Even for out-of-frame TCRbeta, twins reportedly shared V gene usage much more than unrelated donors. Environmental influences on twin similarity could not be excluded.

The germline V and J ends were trimmed by 2 bases and 3 bases, with 8 bases remaining between them. The CDR3 has 14 residues. The germline V gene encodes CDR1 LGHNA and CDR2 YNFKEQ. TCRdb redid the calling of the 5' RACE reads with MiXCR, one entry per CDR3 protein. This table has fewer than 450,000 distinct CDR3 sequences, about 28% appearing once. In its sample, this clonotype was seen a few times. Antigen: not known. The chain combines TRBV4-2 with TRBJ1-5; no reliable D call. The sequenced sample was PBMCs. The receptor's source is a woman aged 18-55 years in good health. CDR3 DNA sequence: TGTGCCAGCAGCCAATTGGGTTACAATCAGCCCCAGCATTTT. Its translation is CASSQLGYNQPQHF.